Below, one T cell receptor (beta chain) is given with its context. Produced via immunoSEQ multiplex PCR; TCRdb's table is partial and in-frame only. The repertoire holds around 81,000 clones, with around 85% as singletons. The source of the sample is a study of blood T cell repertoires in COVID-19. In the study overall: Material from acute and convalescent COVID-19 was sourced from the United States, Italy and Spain. PBMCs, B-cell-depleted T cells, or T cells provided the cDNA or gDNA that made up the material.

CDR1 is SGHTA, CDR2 FQGNSA, per germline. The V gene lost 2 bases and the J gene lost 4 bases, with 6 bases spanning the gap. There are 13 residues in the CDR3. The chain combines TRBV7-2 with TRBJ1-5; D perhaps matches TRBD1 (5 bases). The TCR originated in a man aged 45-60 years with acute or convalescent COVID-19. Source material: peripheral blood. CDR3 in amino acids: CASSLQGNQPQHF. DNA for the CDR3: TGTGCCAGCAGCTTACAGGGAAATCAGCCCCAGCATTTT.